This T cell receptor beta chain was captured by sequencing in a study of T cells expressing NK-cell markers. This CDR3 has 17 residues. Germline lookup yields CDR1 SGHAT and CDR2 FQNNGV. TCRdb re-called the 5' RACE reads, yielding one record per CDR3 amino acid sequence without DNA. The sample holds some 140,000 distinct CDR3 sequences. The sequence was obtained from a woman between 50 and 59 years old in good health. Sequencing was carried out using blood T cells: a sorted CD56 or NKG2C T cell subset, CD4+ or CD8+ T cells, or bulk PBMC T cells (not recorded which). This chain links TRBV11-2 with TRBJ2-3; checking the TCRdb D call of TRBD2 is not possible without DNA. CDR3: CASSLTSGRVHTDTQYF.